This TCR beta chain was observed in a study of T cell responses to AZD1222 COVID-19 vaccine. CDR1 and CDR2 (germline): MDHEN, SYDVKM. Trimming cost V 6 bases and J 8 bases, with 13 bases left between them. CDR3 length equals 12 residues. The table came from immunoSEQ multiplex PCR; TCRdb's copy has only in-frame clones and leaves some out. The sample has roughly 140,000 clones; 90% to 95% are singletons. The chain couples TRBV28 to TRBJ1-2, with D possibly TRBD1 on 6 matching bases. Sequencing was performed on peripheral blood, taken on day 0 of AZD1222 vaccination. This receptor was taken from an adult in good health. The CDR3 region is CASSQGTTGYTF. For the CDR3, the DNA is TGTGCCAGCAGCCAAGGGACAACAGGCTACACCTTC.